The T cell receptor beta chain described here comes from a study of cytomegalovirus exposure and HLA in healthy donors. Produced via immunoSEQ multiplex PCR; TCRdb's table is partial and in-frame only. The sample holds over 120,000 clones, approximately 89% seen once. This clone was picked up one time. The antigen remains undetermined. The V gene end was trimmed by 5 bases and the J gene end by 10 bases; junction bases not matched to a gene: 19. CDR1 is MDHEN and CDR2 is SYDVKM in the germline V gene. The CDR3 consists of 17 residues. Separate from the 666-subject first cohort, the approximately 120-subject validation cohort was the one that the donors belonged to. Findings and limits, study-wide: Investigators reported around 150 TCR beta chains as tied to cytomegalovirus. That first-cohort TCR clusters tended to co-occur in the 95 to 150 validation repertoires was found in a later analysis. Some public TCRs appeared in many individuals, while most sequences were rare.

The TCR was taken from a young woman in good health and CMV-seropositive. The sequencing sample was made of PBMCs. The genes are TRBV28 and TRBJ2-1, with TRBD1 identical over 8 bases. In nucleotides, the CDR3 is TGTGCCAGCAGTCCCCGGATCGACAGGGGCCGCGGCAGGGAGCAGTTCTTC. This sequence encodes CASSPRIDRGRGREQFF.